Listed here is a single TCR beta chain. Its antigen is not known. The germline V gene encodes CDR1 ENHRY and CDR2 SYGVKD. This CDR3 comprises 13 residues. Deletions cut 7 bases from V and 4 bases from J, with 12 bases between. This sample was included in a study of regulatory T cells in long-lasting Graves disease. Study-level points and caveats: Lower TCR diversity was seen in persistent Graves' patients than in newly diagnosed ones.

Libraries of TCR beta came from iRepertoire HTBI primers plus Arm-PCR of CDR3 regions. In TCRdb, the multiplex PCR reads were re-called with MiXCR into one record per CDR3 protein. The data show about 460,000 distinct CDR3 sequences, 22% seen once. Time point here: persistent/refractory GD, antithyroid drugs over 5 years with positive TRAb. Preparation of the TCR library used RNA extracted from PBMCs. The patients included were those that came from an endocrinology department in Xi'an, China. EDTA tubes were used for drawing nine milliliters of peripheral blood. The sequenced sample was peripheral blood mononuclear cells (PBMCs), obtained when the disease was refractory, from a patient treated with antithyroid drugs. The chain couples TRBV10-3 to TRBJ2-3; D is perhaps TRBD2 (5 bases). The receptor's source is a female donor with Graves disease. The CDR3 bases are TGTGCCATCAATCCGAGCGGAGCAGATACGCAGTATTTT. Its translation: CAINPSGADTQYF.